Reported below is one T cell receptor (beta chain). The target antigen is unknown. These data are taken from a study of T cell responses to AZD1222 COVID-19 vaccine. This table comes from immunoSEQ multiplex PCR, and its TCRdb copy is limited to in-frame clones, with some not included. The sample contains some 200,000 clones, approximately 93% of which appear only once. Trimming shortened V by 0 bases and J by 7 bases, and 15 bases separated the two germline ends. This CDR3 comprises 15 residues. Germline values: CDR1 LGHDT, CDR2 YNNKEL (reference sequence). The study, taken as a whole, reports: Compared with day 0, the breadth and depth of the Spike-specific TCR repertoire rose significantly after two doses of AZD1222. The study found vaccine-associated CD4 TCRs spanning spike, dominant at 160-218 and 743-854. Only a handful of AZD1222 recipients tested seropositive at baseline.

This sequence was found in an adult who received the AZD1222 COVID-19 vaccine. Material: peripheral blood, obtained 28 days after the second AZD1222 dose. The chain has TRBV3-1 (or the pseudogene TRBV3-2) and TRBJ1-2, with D possibly TRBD1 on 5 matching bases. The CDR3 region is CASSQEPAGQTGYTF. CDR3 coding DNA: TGTGCCAGCAGCCAAGAACCGGCAGGGCAGACTGGCTACACCTTC.